Following are 4 T cell receptor beta chains from one sample sequenced in a study of T cell repertoires in ileal Crohn's disease. The protocol was immunoSEQ multiplex PCR, while the TCRdb copy is restricted to in-frame clones and leaves out a portion. The table lists about 13,000 clones, 70% of them singletons. The sample taken for sequencing was ileal tissue. The receptors come from an adult with Crohn's disease.

Regarding this clone: No DNA is shown, since the ends of the CDR3 on it are uncertain; the CDR3 is the one TCRdb lists. The chain uses TRBV19 and TRBJ1-3; no DNA check was done on the table's D call, TRBD1. A total of 14 residues make up the CDR3, ends included. Germline CDR1 and CDR2: LNHDA and SQIVND (reference sequence). Here the CDR3 reads CASTSGQGAYTIYF.

V gene TRBV2 combines with J gene TRBJ2-1; TRBD1 agrees at 7 bases. This CDR3 region has 13 residues. Germline V gene lookup returns CDR1 SNHLY and CDR2 FYNNEI. Trimming at V came to 6 bases and at J to 7 bases, leaving 6 bases not matched to a gene. The CDR3 loop reads CASSQIQGNEQFF. Here the CDR3 DNA reads TGTGCCAGCAGCCAAATACAGGGGAATGAGCAGTTCTTC.

The chain is built from TRBV30 and TRBJ2-1; 7 bases align to TRBD1. The CDR3 has 17 residues. V was pared by 1 base and J by 7 bases, with 16 bases of the junction left unmatched. Germline V gene sequence: CDR1 GTSNPN, CDR2 SVGIG (reference sequence). The CDR3 reads CAWSDRLWQGDRNEQFF. The CDR3 DNA is TGTGCCTGGAGTGACCGGCTATGGCAGGGGGATCGGAATGAGCAGTTCTTC.

V and J are TRBV5-5 and TRBJ1-2; D uncertain. CDR1 is SGHKS and CDR2 is YYEKEE in the germline V gene (reference sequence). Trimming left V 2 bases short and J 10 bases short, with 9 bases between. This CDR3 is 11 amino acids long. CDR3 in amino acids: CASSFAGAYTF. The CDR3 DNA is TGTGCCAGCAGCTTCGCGGGAGCCTACACCTTC.